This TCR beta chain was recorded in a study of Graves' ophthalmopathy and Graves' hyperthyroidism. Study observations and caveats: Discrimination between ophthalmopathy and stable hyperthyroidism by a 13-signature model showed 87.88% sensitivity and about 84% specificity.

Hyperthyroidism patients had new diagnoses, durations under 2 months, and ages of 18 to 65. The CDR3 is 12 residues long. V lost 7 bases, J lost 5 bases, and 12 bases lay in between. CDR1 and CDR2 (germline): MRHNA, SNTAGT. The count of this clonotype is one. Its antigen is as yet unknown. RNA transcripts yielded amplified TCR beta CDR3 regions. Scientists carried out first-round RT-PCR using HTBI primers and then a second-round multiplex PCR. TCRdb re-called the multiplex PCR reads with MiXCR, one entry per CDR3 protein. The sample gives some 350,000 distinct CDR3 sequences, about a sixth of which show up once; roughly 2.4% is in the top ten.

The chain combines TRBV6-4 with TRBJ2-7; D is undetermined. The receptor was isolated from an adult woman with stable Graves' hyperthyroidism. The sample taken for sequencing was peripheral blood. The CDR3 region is CASKMTENEQYF. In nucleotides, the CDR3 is TGTGCCAGCAAGATGACGGAAAACGAGCAGTACTTC.